This TCR beta chain emerged from a study of cytomegalovirus exposure and HLA in healthy donors. Background on the study: The approximately 100 million unique TCR beta sequences, from roughly 170 million T cells, were found by an earlier analysis. General study findings and limits: Likely technical artifact: a cluster of highly shared sequence variants.

Points on this clone: Its antigen remains unidentified.

It was with 60 Vbeta and 13 Jbeta primers that the PCR ran. Some clones are missing from TCRdb's copy, which holds only in-frame ones; the method was immunoSEQ multiplex PCR. The sample lists 150,000 to 200,000 clones; roughly 84% were seen once. The germline V gene encodes CDR1 SGHTA and CDR2 FQGTGA. There are 13 residues in the CDR3. V lost 5 bases, J lost 5 bases, and 4 bases stayed unmatched. This receptor was obtained from a male donor in good health and CMV-seronegative. Sequenced: PBMCs. The chain uses TRBV7-3 and TRBJ2-7, with TRBD1 matching over 9 bases. The CDR3, as DNA: TGTGCCAGCAGCATAGGGACAGGGAACGAGCAGTACTTC. The encoded protein is CASSIGTGNEQYF.